This T cell receptor beta chain stems from a study of T cell responses to AZD1222 COVID-19 vaccine. Whole-study findings and limits: Scientists sampled the repertoires only once the peak T cell response had passed.

Of note for this clone: Its antigen remains unidentified.

CDR1 is LNHDA, CDR2 SQIVND, per germline (reference sequence). With V trimmed by 4 bases and J by 6 bases, 6 bases remained unmatched. The CDR3 is 14 amino acids. Profiled with immunoSEQ multiplex PCR; TCRdb holds only in-frame clones, not every one. The data contain 95,000 or so clones, around 90% of them singletons. The chain combines TRBV19 with TRBJ2-7, with 10 bases fitting TRBD1. The clonotype comes from an adult in good health. Sample: peripheral blood, taken on day 0 of AZD1222 vaccination. The DNA of the CDR3 is TGTGCCAGTAGTACCCGGGGACAGGGGAGCGAGCAGTACTTC. It is translated as CASSTRGQGSEQYF.